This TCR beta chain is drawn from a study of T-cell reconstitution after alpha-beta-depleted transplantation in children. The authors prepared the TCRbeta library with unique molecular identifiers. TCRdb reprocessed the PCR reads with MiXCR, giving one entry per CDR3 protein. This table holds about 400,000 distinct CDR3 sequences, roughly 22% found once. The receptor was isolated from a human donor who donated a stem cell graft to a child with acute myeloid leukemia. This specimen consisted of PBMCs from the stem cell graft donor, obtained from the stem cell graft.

The CDR3 DNA is TGTGCCAGCTCACCAGCGGCGGGAGGTACCTACGAGCAGTACTTC. Amino acid sequence: CASSPAAGGTYEQYF. The rearrangement joins TRBV18 to TRBJ2-7, with 8 bases fitting TRBD2. J gave up 2 bases and V 2 bases, and 5 bases lay outside the gene matches. Germline V gives CDR1 KGHSH, CDR2 LQKENI. This CDR3 region has 15 residues. The whole variable domain, filled in from reference TRBV18 and TRBJ2-7, reads NAGVMQNPRHLVRRRGQEARLRCSPMKGHSHVYWYRQLPEEGLKFMVYLQKENIIDESGMPKERFSAEFPKEGPSILRIQQVVRGDSAAYFCASSPAAGGTYEQYFGPGTRLTVT.